This T cell receptor (beta chain) was identified during a study of memory CD4+ T cells and cytomegalovirus serostatus. Study overall: This sample comes from healthy Belgian adults, fewer than 10 CMV seropositive, around 26 seronegative. Whole-study results and caveats: The CMV-associated TCR signature appears largely within the CD4+ memory repertoire.

Single viable CD3+CD4+CD8-CD45RO+ cells were sorted as the memory CD4+ T cells. V was clipped by 8 bases and J by 7 bases; unmatched bases: 6. This CDR3 spans 14 amino acids. Germline CDR1 reads SGHVS; CDR2 reads FQNEAQ. Profiled with immunoSEQ multiplex PCR; TCRdb holds only in-frame clones, not every one. The sample holds 55,000 or so clones; about four fifths are singletons and the top ten take roughly 2%. On this clone itself: As yet, its antigen is unknown.

The V call is TRBV7-8, the J call TRBJ2-2, with 11 bases that match TRBD2. This receptor was obtained from an adult in good health and CMV-seropositive. Sequencing input: memory CD4+ T cells from blood. The CDR3, as DNA: TGTGCCAGCGAGGGTCTAGCGGGAGGCGGGGAGCTGTTTTTT. Translated, it gives CASEGLAGGGELFF. Together with reference TRBV7-8 and TRBJ2-2, the CDR3 gives the full variable domain: GAGVSQSPRYKVAKRGQDVALRCDPISGHVSLFWYQQALGQGPEFLTYFQNEAQLDKSGLPSDRFFAERPEGSVSTLKIQRTQQEDSAVYLCASEGLAGGGELFFGEGSRLTVL.